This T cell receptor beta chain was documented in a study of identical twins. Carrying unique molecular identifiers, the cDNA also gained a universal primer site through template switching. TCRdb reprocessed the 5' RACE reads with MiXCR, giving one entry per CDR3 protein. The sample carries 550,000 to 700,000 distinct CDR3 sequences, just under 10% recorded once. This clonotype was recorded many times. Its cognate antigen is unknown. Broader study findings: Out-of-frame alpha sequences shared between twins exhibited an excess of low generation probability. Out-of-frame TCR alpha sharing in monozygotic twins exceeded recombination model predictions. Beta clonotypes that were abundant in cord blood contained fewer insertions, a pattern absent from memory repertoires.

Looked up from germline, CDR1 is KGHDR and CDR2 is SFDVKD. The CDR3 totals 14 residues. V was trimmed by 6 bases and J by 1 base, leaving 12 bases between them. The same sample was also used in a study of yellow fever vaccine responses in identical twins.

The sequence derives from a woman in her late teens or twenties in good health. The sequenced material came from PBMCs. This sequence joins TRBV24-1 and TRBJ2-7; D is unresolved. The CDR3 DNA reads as TGTGCCACCAGTAGCACAGCGAGTTCCTACGAGCAGTACTTC. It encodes CATSSTASSYEQYF.